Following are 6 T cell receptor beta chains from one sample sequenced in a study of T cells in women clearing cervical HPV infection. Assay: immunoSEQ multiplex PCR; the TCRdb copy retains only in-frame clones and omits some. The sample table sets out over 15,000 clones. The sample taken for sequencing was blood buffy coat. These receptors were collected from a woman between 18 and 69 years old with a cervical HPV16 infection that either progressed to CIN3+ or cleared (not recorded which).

CDR3 loop: CASSLDRTDTYTF. The CDR3 DNA, read in part, is TGTGCCAGCAGCCTCGATAGGACAGATACC. The rearrangement links TRBV7-9 to TRBJ1-2; TRBD1 might be the D (6 bases). The missing CDR3 end, 3 residues past where the read stops, is filled in from the germline J gene. Germline loops: CDR1 SEHNR, CDR2 FQNEAQ (reference sequence). The CDR3 totals 13 residues.

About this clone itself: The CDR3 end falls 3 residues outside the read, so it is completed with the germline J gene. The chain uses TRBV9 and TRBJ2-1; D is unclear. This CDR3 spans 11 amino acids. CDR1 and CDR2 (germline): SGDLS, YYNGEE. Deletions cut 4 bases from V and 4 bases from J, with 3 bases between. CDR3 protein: CASSLYNEQFF. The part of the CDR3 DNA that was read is TGTGCCAGCAGCCTTTACAATGAG.

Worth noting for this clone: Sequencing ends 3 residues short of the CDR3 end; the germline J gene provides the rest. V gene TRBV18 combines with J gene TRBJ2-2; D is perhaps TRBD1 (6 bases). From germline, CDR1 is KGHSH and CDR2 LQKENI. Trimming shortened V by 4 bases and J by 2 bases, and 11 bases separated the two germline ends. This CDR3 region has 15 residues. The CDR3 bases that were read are TGTGCCAGCTCACGACAGGCAGATAACACCGGGGAG. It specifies CASSRQADNTGE. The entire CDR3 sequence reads CASSRQADNTGELFF.

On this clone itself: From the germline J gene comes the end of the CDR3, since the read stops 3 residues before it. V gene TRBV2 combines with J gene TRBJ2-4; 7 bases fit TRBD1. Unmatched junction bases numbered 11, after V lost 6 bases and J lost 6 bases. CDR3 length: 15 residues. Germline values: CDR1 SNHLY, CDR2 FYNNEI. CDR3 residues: CASSYTGDGGNIQYF. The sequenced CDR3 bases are TGTGCCAGCAGCTACACAGGGGATGGTGGAAACATT.

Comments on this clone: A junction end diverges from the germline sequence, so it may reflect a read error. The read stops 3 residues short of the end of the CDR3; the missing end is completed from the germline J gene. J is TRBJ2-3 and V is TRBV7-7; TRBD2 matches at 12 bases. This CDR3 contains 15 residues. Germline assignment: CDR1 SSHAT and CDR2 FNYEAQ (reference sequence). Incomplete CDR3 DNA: TGTGCTAGCAGCTCCCGGACTAGCGGGAAAGAGACG. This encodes CASSSRTSGKET. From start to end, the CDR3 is CASSSRTSGKETQYF.

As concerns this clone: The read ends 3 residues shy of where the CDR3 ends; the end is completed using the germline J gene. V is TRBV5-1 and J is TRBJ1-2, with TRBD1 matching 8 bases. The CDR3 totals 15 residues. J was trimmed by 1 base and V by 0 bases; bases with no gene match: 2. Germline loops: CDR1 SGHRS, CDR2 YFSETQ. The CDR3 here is CASSLDGQGNYGYTF. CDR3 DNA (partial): TGCGCCAGCAGCTTGGATGGACAGGGTAACTATGGC. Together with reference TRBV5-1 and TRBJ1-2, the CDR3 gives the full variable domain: KAGVTQTPRYLIKTRGQQVTLSCSPISGHRSVSWYQQTPGQGLQFLFEYFSETQRNKGNFPGRFSGRQFSNSRSEMNVSTLELGDSALYLCASSLDGQGNYGYTFGSGTRLTVV.